This TCR beta chain is from a study of vaccination effects on CD4 cells after COVID-19. About the study: A few convalescent patients were sampled both early and late post-vaccination. Whole-study findings and limits: Convalescent patients numbered few in the study; early post-infection timepoints were missing entirely.

Generated by immunoSEQ multiplex PCR, the TCRdb table keeps only in-frame clones and is missing some. The data contain tens of thousands of clones, about 80% of them seen just once; the ten biggest clones take up about 3.7%. As concerns this clone: The antigen is not known.

V was trimmed by 4 bases and J by 0 bases, leaving 18 bases between them. This CDR3 has 18 residues. Germline V gives CDR1 LNHDA, CDR2 SQIVND (reference sequence). When about ten days of culture had elapsed, CD4+ T cells were isolated. SARS-CoV-2 infected the person between March and December 2020, as confirmed by PCR. All study participants received two doses of BNT162b2 or mRNA-1273 vaccine. Cultures received IL-2 medium that replaced half the medium on days 3 and 7. Sequenced material: CD4+ T cells from PBMCs cultured without peptide, taken after COVID-19 vaccination. This clonotype was obtained from a human donor who had a prior SARS-CoV-2 infection. The chain carries TRBV19 and TRBJ2-2, with D possibly called TRBD1 or TRBD2 (5 bases each). The CDR3 DNA is TGTGCCAGTAGTACTCATACGGGGCAAAGCTCGAACACCGGGGAGCTGTTTTTT. As protein: CASSTHTGQSSNTGELFF.